This record looks at one T cell receptor beta chain sequence and its context. This clonotype was counted between two and nine times. The antigen it recognizes is unknown. Base qualities are not at hand, and no much larger clone is one base apart. This record belongs to a study of human T cells and chemical hapten exposure (dated by TCRdb to about 2021). Broadly, across the study: For sensitization, 2% DPC in acetone was applied to a 2 cm by 2 cm area of upper inner arm skin. Around 29 alopecia patients provided blood for TCR sequencing at one to four time points (pre-sensitization, 2, 6 and 24 weeks). Alopecia areata with under or over 50% scalp involvement, alopecia totalis and alopecia universalis were represented in the patient cohort, which was mostly female. Throughout the study period of 20 to 25 weeks, patients also received therapeutic DPC doses to the scalp every week. Blood samples were taken from patients before sensitization (week 0) and then at 2, 6 and about 24 weeks after DPC sensitization. Libraries were pooled for sequencing, and variation in per-sample TCR yields was attributed mainly to small differences in library volumes within the pool. Patch testing was performed on the upper back with Finn chambers containing 0.01% DPC, and the patch tests were scored after 6 days according to International Contact Dermatitis Research Group standards. The study tracked peripheral blood TCR repertoire changes in vivo during primary and secondary sensitization to the hapten diphenylcyclopropenone (DPC) in alopecia patients. Findings and caveats that apply to the study as a whole: DPC sensitization did not change the number of TCRs with a frequency above 1 in 1000, and there was no evidence of changes in global repertoire structure. After repeated subsampling, changes were observed in the strength of the expansion versus patch-test correlation and in the threshold at which the correlation became significant. Because every patient had alopecia, a presumed autoimmune disease, the patients' immune response might differ from that of healthy individuals. Compared with pre-sensitization or healthy control sets, expanded TCRs formed significantly more large CDR3 similarity clusters, which is consistent with antigen-driven responses. Patch test score correlated positively with the number of PT1 expanded TCRs, reaching significance at thresholds 8, 16 and 32 but not at 4.

Library creation used RACE. The sequencer was a NextSeq 500. During library preparation, unique molecular identifiers were attached to individual cDNA molecules so that TCRs could be counted in a quantitative, reproducible way. From each blood RNA sample, both TCR alpha and TCR beta chains were sequenced. Regarding the original processing steps: A median of roughly 98,000 TCRs per sample was observed, with a range of about 20,000 to 750,000. The Decombinator software suite was used to annotate the V, J and CDR3 of the TCR reads. For the PS versus PT1 abundance plots, all samples were subsampled to the same number of TCRs (28,000). Expanded TCRs were defined as absent before sensitization and observed at least eight times at the 2-week time point. The raw public data were reprocessed by TCRdb itself: fastp quality trimming at Q25, MiXCR clonotype calling, in-frame beta chains only. Entries are consolidated by CDR3 protein sequence, retaining the most common genes and DNA. These V and J calls are TCRdb output, not the study's own analysis. Present in this sample are under 120,000 distinct CDR3 sequences, more than 9.5% of which were seen just once. Approximately 3.5% of the sample rests with the top ten.

Taken with the paper, the label for time point translates to: patch test 1, 2 weeks after DPC sensitization. Sample treatment or condition, as interpreted from the label and publication: therapeutic diphenylcyclopropenone sensitization with weekly scalp DPC. At every patch-test visit, the blood draw took place before the patch test was put on. To be eligible, patients had to be aged 18 to 70, diagnosed with alopecia and judged suitable for DPC therapy, while pregnant patients were excluded. Total RNA was extracted from unfractionated whole blood collected in Tempus Blood RNA tubes. Spanning cysteine to phenylalanine, the CDR3 consists of 14 amino acids. The entry retains the CDR3 DNA only, 42 bases that are in frame from base 1. The germline V gene sets CDR1 to SGHTA and CDR2 to FQGNSA. V sheds 5 bases and J sheds 4 bases, leaving 14 bases between their ends.

The chain couples TRBV7-2 to TRBJ1-2, with the D gene uncertain. The receptor's source is a woman aged 40-49 years with alopecia areata. Some clones in this sample may be carry-over from other donors' samples. Sequenced here: whole blood, sampled in connection with sensitization to the hapten diphenylcyclopropenone (DPC). The CDR3 region reads CASSPRQAPYGYTF. The sequenced DNA: TGTGCCAGCAGCCCCCGTCAGGCCCCCTATGGCTACACCTTC.